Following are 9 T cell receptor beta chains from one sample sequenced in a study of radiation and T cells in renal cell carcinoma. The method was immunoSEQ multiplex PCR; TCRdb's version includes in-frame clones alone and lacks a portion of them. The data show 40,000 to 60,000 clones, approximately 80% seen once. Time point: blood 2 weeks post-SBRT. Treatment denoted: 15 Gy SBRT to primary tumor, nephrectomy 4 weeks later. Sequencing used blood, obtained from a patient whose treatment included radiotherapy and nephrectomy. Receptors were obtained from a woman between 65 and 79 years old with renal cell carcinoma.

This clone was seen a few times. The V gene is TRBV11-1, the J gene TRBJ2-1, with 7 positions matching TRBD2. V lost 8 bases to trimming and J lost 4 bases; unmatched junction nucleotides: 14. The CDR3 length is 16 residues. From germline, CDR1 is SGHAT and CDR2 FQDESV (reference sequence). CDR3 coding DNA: TGTGCCAGCGGGCATCGGGCGGGAGCGGTTTACAATGAGCAGTTCTTC. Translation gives CASGHRAGAVYNEQFF.

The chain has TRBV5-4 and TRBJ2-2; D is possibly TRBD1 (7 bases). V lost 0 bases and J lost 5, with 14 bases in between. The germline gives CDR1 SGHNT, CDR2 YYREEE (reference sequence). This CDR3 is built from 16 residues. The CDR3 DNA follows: TGTGCCAGCAGCTTGGGTACAGGGGAGGATACCGGGGAGCTGTTTTTT. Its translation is CASSLGTGEDTGELFF.

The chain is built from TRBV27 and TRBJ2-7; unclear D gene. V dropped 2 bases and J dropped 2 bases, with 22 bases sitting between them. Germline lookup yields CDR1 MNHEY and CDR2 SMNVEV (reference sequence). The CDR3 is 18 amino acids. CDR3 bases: TGTGCCAGCAGTTTAAGGCCCCCGTTCCCGGTCGATACCTACGAGCAGTACTTC. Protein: CASSLRPPFPVDTYEQYF.

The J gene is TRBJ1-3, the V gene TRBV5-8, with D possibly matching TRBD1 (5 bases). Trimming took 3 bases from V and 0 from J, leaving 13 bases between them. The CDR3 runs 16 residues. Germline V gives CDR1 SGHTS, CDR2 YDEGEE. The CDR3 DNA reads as TGTGCCAGCAGCTCCGGGACGTCTTACTCTGGAAACACCATATATTTT. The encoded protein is CASSSGTSYSGNTIYF.

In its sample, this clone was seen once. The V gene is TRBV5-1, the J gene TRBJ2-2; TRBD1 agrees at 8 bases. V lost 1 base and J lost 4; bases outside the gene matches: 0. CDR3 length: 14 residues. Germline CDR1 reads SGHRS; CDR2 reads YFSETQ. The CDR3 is CASSLTGGTGELFF. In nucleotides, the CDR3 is TGCGCCAGCAGCTTGACAGGGGGCACCGGGGAGCTGTTTTTT.

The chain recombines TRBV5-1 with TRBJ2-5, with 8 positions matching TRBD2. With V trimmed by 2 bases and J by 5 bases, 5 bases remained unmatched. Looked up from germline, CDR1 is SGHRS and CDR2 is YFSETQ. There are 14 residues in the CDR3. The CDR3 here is CASSFTGGPETQYF. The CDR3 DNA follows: TGCGCCAGCAGCTTTACGGGGGGGCCGGAGACCCAGTACTTC.

The CDR3 is CASSRRQGVDTGELFF. The CDR3 nucleotides read TGTGCCAGCAGCCGGAGACAGGGTGTGGACACCGGGGAGCTGTTTTTT. The chain links TRBV11-2 to TRBJ2-2; 7 bases map to TRBD1. The junction had 9 bases not matched to a gene; V was cut back by 5 bases and J by 3 bases. The germline V gene encodes CDR1 SGHAT and CDR2 FQNNGV. The CDR3 has 16 residues. Looking up the rest from reference TRBV11-2 and TRBJ2-2 gives the full variable domain: EAGVAQSPRYKIIEKRQSVAFWCNPISGHATLYWYQQILGQGPKLLIQFQNNGVVDDSQLPKDRFSAERLKGVDSTLKIQPAKLEDSAVYLCASSRRQGVDTGELFFGEGSRLTVL.

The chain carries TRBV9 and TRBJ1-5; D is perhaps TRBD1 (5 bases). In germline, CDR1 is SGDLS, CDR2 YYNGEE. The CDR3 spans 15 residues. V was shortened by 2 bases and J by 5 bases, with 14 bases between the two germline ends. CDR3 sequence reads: CASSVGGDRDQPQHF. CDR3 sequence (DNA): TGTGCCAGCAGCGTCGGGGGGGATAGGGATCAGCCCCAGCATTTT.

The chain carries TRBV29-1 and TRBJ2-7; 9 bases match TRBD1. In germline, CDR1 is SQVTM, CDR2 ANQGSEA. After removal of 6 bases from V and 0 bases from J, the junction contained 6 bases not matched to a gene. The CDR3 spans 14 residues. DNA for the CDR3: TGCAGCGTACGGACAGGGGCGATCTCCTACGAGCAGTACTTC. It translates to CSVRTGAISYEQYF.